These 25 T cell receptor beta chains were sequenced from one sample in a study of blood T cell repertoires in COVID-19. This table comes from immunoSEQ multiplex PCR, and its TCRdb copy is limited to in-frame clones, with some not included. Here the sample spans just over 80,000 clones, approximately 90% being singletons. What was sequenced was PBMCs or T cells enriched from blood (not recorded which). All receptors derive from a woman in her forties or fifties with acute COVID-19.

V gene TRBV19 combines with J gene TRBJ2-1, with 7 bases identical to TRBD2. CDR3 length: 17 residues. Germline assignment: CDR1 LNHDA and CDR2 SQIVND (reference sequence). V was pared by 0 bases and J by 4 bases, with 9 bases of the junction left unmatched. This chain's CDR3 is CASSIDLRAGAYNEQFF. The CDR3 DNA reads as TGTGCCAGTAGTATAGATCTAAGGGCGGGAGCTTACAATGAGCAGTTCTTC.

The V and J genes are TRBV28 and TRBJ2-5, with 11 bases matching TRBD2. Germline loops: CDR1 MDHEN, CDR2 SYDVKM. The length of the CDR3 is 17 residues. V lost 5 bases and J lost 5; bases outside the gene matches: 13. The CDR3 DNA follows: TGTGCCAGCAGTCCATCACTAGCGGGAGTCGTAATTGAGACCCAGTACTTC. Translation gives CASSPSLAGVVIETQYF.

The V and J genes are TRBV14 and TRBJ1-1, with 7 nucleotides matching TRBD1. The germline V gene has CDR1 SGHDN and CDR2 FVKESK. V shed 3 bases, J shed 3 bases, and the junction held 4 bases outside the gene matches. The CDR3 has 14 amino acids. In nucleotides, the CDR3 is TGTGCCAGCAGCCAGGACAGGACAGACACTGAAGCTTTCTTT. Translation: CASSQDRTDTEAFF.

V usage is TRBV5-1 and J usage is TRBJ1-1, with a tentative D call TRBD1 (5 bases). The V and J ends lost 4 bases and 4 bases respectively, with 14 bases between them. The CDR3 spans 14 residues. The germline V gene has CDR1 SGHRS and CDR2 YFSETQ. The CDR3 DNA follows: TGCGCCAGCAGCACACAGACAGTAGGCACTGAAGCTTTCTTT. Its protein is CASSTQTVGTEAFF.

V gene TRBV7-8 combines with J gene TRBJ2-7, with 8 bases identical to TRBD2. Trimming cost V 4 bases and J 7 bases; bases outside gene matches: 12. Germline V gene lookup returns CDR1 SGHVS and CDR2 FQNEAQ. The CDR3 sequence is 15 residues long. The CDR3, as DNA: TGTGCCAGCAGCTCCCCCGACGGGAGGGTCTGGGAGCAGTACTTC. Translating gives CASSSPDGRVWEQYF.

The J gene is TRBJ1-1, the V gene TRBV29-1, with a tentative D call TRBD1 (5 bases). V was pared by 4 bases and J by 5 bases, with 14 bases between. The CDR3 is made up of 13 amino acids. CDR1 SQVTM and CDR2 ANQGSEA come from the germline V gene. The CDR3 bases are TGCAGCGTTGTCCAGGCAAGGGGAACTGAAGCTTTCTTT. This translates into CSVVQARGTEAFF. Supplemented by reference TRBV29-1 and TRBJ1-1, the full variable domain reads SAVISQKPSRDICQRGTSLTIQCQVDSQVTMMFWYRQQPGQSLTLIATANQGSEATYESGFVIDKFPISRPNLTFSTLTVSNMSPEDSSIYLCSVVQARGTEAFFGQGTRLTVV.

J is TRBJ1-3 and V is TRBV9; the D gene is possibly TRBD1 (5 bases). This CDR3 is 17 amino acids long. Germline V gene lookup returns CDR1 SGDLS and CDR2 YYNGEE. Between the trimmed V and J ends, which lost 2 bases and 0 bases, there was a span of 15 bases. The CDR3 nucleotides are TGTGCCAGCAGCGTTCAACCGGGACTGAGCTCTGGAAACACCATATATTTT. Its protein product is CASSVQPGLSSGNTIYF.

This rearrangement joins TRBV3-1 (or the pseudogene TRBV3-2) to TRBJ1-2; perhaps TRBD1 as D (6 bases). From germline, CDR1 is LGHDT and CDR2 YNNKEL (reference sequence). The CDR3 contains 14 residues. V was cut by 3 bases and J by 4 bases, with 12 bases left in between. CDR3 amino acids: CASSQGALGYGYTF. For the CDR3, the DNA is TGTGCCAGCAGCCAGGGGGCGCTTGGCTATGGCTACACCTTC.

The chain is built from TRBV7-9 and TRBJ2-2; D might be TRBD1 (6 bases). Trimming pared 5 bases from V and 3 bases from J, leaving 13 bases between. This CDR3 has 15 residues. The germline gives CDR1 SEHNR, CDR2 FQNEAQ (reference sequence). The CDR3 loop reads CASSPIGQYTGELFF. Written as DNA, the CDR3 is TGTGCCAGCAGCCCCATCGGACAGTACACCGGGGAGCTGTTTTTT.

The chain links TRBV13 to TRBJ1-6, with no clear D. This CDR3 has 13 residues. Looked up from germline, CDR1 is PRHDT and CDR2 is FYEKMQ (reference sequence). V lost 8 bases and J 7 bases, leaving 12 bases between the germline ends. CDR3 coding DNA: TGTGCCAGCTCCGGGTTTCCGAATTCACCCCTCCACTTT. It is translated as CASSGFPNSPLHF.

This chain links TRBV10-3 with TRBJ1-2; maybe TRBD1 (6 bases). The CDR3 is 14 residues long. Germline V gives CDR1 ENHRY, CDR2 SYGVKD. Trimming pared 2 bases from V and 3 bases from J, leaving 10 bases between. The CDR3 region is CAISETGNDYGYTF. The CDR3 region has the DNA TGTGCCATCAGTGAGACAGGGAACGACTATGGCTACACCTTC.

V and J are TRBV4-1 and TRBJ1-2; TRBD1 matches 7 bases. The CDR3 contains 16 residues. The V segment lost 2 bases and the J segment 4 bases; nucleotides outside the gene matches: 10. From germline, CDR1 is MGHRA and CDR2 YSYEKL. The CDR3 protein is CASSQPGQDRGYGYTF. The CDR3 DNA sequence: TGCGCCAGCAGCCAACCCGGACAGGATAGAGGCTATGGCTACACCTTC.

The genes are TRBV19 and TRBJ1-2, with no clear D. Per germline, CDR1 LNHDA and CDR2 SQIVND (reference sequence). This CDR3 has 14 amino acids. Trimming left V 3 bases short and J 4 bases short, with 12 bases between. CDR3 loop: CASSIDQQTYGYTF. The CDR3 DNA sequence: TGTGCCAGTAGTATTGACCAACAGACCTATGGCTACACCTTC.

The chain combines TRBV18 with TRBJ2-3; 7 bases fit TRBD2. The CDR3 runs 14 residues. The germline CDR1 and CDR2 sequences are KGHSH and LQKENI. Losses at the gene ends were 6 bases for V and 2 bases for J; bases not matched to a gene: 5. CDR3 nucleotides: TGTGCCAGCTCGCTTACTAGCGACACAGATACGCAGTATTTT. Its protein product is CASSLTSDTDTQYF.

The rearrangement uses TRBV18 and TRBJ1-3, with no clear D. Per germline, CDR1 KGHSH and CDR2 LQKENI. The CDR3 covers 14 residues. V lost 3 bases to trimming and J lost 0 bases, with 6 bases between them. The CDR3, as DNA: TGTGCCAGCTCACCGGCTTTCTCTGGAAACACCATATATTTT. Translating it yields CASSPAFSGNTIYF.

The rearrangement uses TRBV9 and TRBJ1-4, with a tentative D call TRBD1 (5 bases). This CDR3 spans 15 amino acids. Looked up from germline, CDR1 is SGDLS and CDR2 is YYNGEE. The V gene lost 0 bases and the J gene lost 8 bases, with 14 bases spanning the gap. CDR3 sequence (DNA): TGTGCCAGCAGCGTAGGAACAGGCCAAGGAGAAAAACTGTTTTTT. Amino acids: CASSVGTGQGEKLFF.

This clone has only one observation. The V and J genes are TRBV7-9 and TRBJ2-7, with D possibly matching TRBD1 (5 bases). Germline V gene lookup returns CDR1 SEHNR and CDR2 FQNEAQ (reference sequence). The ends were cut back, 3 bases at V and 5 bases at J, with 14 bases in the middle. This CDR3 contains 14 residues. The CDR3 sequence is CASSFREGIHEQYF. CDR3 coding DNA: TGTGCCAGCAGCTTCAGGGAAGGAATCCACGAGCAGTACTTC.

The chain couples TRBV6-5 to TRBJ2-7; 9 bases are a match to TRBD1. Germline CDR1 MNHEY, CDR2 SVGAGI. V was clipped by 10 bases and J by 1 base; unmatched bases: 2. The CDR3 contains 12 residues. The CDR3 protein is CANGQGSYEQYF. The CDR3 DNA is TGTGCCAATGGACAGGGGTCCTACGAGCAGTACTTC.

V gene TRBV4-2 combines with J gene TRBJ2-2, with a tentative D call TRBD2 (6 bases). V lost 4 bases and J 3 bases, leaving 15 bases between the germline ends. In germline, CDR1 is LGHNA, CDR2 YNFKEQ. CDR3 size: 16 residues. CDR3 in DNA: TGTGCCAGCAGCCTTAGAGGGACTCCTCACACCGGGGAGCTGTTTTTT. Translated: CASSLRGTPHTGELFF.

The V call is TRBV5-5, the J call TRBJ1-2; 7 nucleotides agree with TRBD1. The CDR3 totals 15 residues. In germline, CDR1 is SGHKS, CDR2 YYEKEE (reference sequence). V trimming: 4 bases; J trimming: 0 bases; junction bases outside the gene matches: 6. The CDR3 sequence is CASSPGQNANYGYTF. The CDR3 DNA reads TGTGCCAGCAGCCCGGGACAGAATGCTAACTATGGCTACACCTTC.

This chain connects TRBV25-1 to TRBJ1-2; D remains ambiguous. Trimming took 4 bases from V and 1 from J, leaving 10 bases between them. CDR1 is MGHDK and CDR2 is SYGVNS in the germline V gene. The CDR3 length is 14 residues. CDR3 DNA: TGTGCCAGCAGTGTTTCCAGCGATAACTATGGCTACACCTTC. This translates into CASSVSSDNYGYTF.

Only one count was recorded for this clone. The chain recombines TRBV30 with TRBJ1-5; TRBD1 agrees at 8 bases. Germline V gene lookup returns CDR1 GTSNPN and CDR2 SVGIG (reference sequence). V dropped 2 bases and J dropped 7; count of bases not matched to a gene: 4. This CDR3 has 13 amino acids. The CDR3 region has the DNA TGTGCCTGGAGTCCGACAGGGGAACAGCCCCAGCATTTT. Amino acid sequence: CAWSPTGEQPQHF.

The chain combines TRBV6-1 with TRBJ1-5; D not certain. CDR3 length: 14 amino acids. Germline V gene sequence: CDR1 MNHNS, CDR2 SASEGT. Trimming pared 1 base from V and 0 bases from J, leaving 4 bases between. The CDR3 DNA reads TGTGCCAGCAGTGAAGTGTATAGCAATCAGCCCCAGCATTTT. Amino acids: CASSEVYSNQPQHF.

The chain joins TRBV6-5 to TRBJ2-4, with 9 bases lining up with TRBD1. The CDR3 runs 16 residues. In germline, CDR1 is MNHEY, CDR2 SVGAGI. After removal of 1 base from V and 5 bases from J, the junction contained 6 bases not matched to a gene. The CDR3 protein is CASSYWGTGPQNIQYF. The CDR3 nucleotides read TGTGCCAGCAGTTACTGGGGGACAGGGCCTCAAAACATTCAGTACTTC.

V is TRBV19 and J is TRBJ1-1, with D possibly matching TRBD1 (5 bases). CDR1 LNHDA and CDR2 SQIVND come from the germline V gene (reference sequence). The CDR3 has 13 amino acids. V lost 4 bases and J 1 base, leaving 7 bases between the germline ends. CDR3 amino acids: CASSTTANTEAFF. The CDR3 bases are TGTGCCAGTAGTACGACAGCGAACACTGAAGCTTTCTTT.